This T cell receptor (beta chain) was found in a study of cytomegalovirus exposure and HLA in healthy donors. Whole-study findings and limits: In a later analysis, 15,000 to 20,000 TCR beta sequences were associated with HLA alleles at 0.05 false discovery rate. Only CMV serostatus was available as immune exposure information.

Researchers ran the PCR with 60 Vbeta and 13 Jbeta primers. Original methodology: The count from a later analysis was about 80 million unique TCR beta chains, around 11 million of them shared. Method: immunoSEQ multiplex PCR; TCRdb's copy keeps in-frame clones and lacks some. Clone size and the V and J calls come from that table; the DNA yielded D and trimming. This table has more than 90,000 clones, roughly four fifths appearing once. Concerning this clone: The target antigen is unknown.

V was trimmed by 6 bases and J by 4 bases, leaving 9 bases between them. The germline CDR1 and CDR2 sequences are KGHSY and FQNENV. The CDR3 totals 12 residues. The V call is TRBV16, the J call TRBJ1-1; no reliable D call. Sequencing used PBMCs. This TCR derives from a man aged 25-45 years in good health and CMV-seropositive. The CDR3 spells CASSPSITEAFF. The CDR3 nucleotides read TGTGCCAGCAGTCCGAGTATCACTGAAGCTTTCTTT.